The 8 T cell receptor beta chains listed next were all sequenced from one sample in a study of breast tumors, draining lymph nodes, adjacent tissues. The lymph nodes were axillary draining lymph nodes from breast cancer patients. TCRdb independently ran MiXCR on the multiplex PCR reads; one entry per CDR3 protein. The sample yields about 180,000 distinct CDR3 sequences, 30% to 35% seen once. Sequenced input: axillary lymph node tissue. These receptors originate from a female donor with breast cancer. Some clones in this sample may be carry-over from other donors' samples.

This clonotype is categorized as medium-sized. CDR3 DNA: TGTGCCAGGTCCCTCCCTGGGACAGATACGCAGTATTTT. This encodes CARSLPGTDTQYF. This sequence joins TRBV2 and TRBJ2-3; D ambiguous. The CDR3 is 13 residues long. The germline V and J ends were trimmed by 9 bases and 3 bases, with 13 bases remaining between them. CDR1 is SNHLY, CDR2 FYNNEI, per germline.

This clonotype was observed many times. The chain links TRBV20-1 to TRBJ2-5; D might be TRBD2 (6 bases). Trimming shortened V by 0 bases and J by 1 base, and 18 bases separated the two germline ends. Germline values: CDR1 DFQATT, CDR2 SNEGSKA (reference sequence). The CDR3 contains 17 residues. The CDR3 DNA follows: TGCAGTGCTAGAGATTACCGGGACTCCCTGTTCCAAGAGACCCAGTACTTC. Translated: CSARDYRDSLFQETQYF.

There are many counts of this clonotype. J is TRBJ1-6 and V is TRBV4-2; D unclear. Germline CDR1 reads LGHNA; CDR2 reads YNFKEQ. Between the trimmed V and J ends, which lost 0 bases and 14 bases, there was a span of 17 bases. This CDR3 comprises 15 residues. CDR3 DNA sequence: TGTGCCAGCAGCCAAGATAAAGCGGGGTCCCCGACCCTCCACTTT. Protein sequence: CASSQDKAGSPTLHF.

This clonotype was counted between two and nine times. The chain combines TRBV6-1 with TRBJ1-6, with D tentatively TRBD1 (6 bases). The germline V and J ends were trimmed by 7 bases and 10 bases, with 14 bases remaining between them. This CDR3 has 13 amino acids. Germline lookup yields CDR1 MNHNS and CDR2 SASEGT. The CDR3 DNA reads TGTGCCAGCACCAGGGGTATTAACTCACCCCTCCACTTT. Translation gives CASTRGINSPLHF.

This clonotype was picked up many times. The rearrangement links TRBV7-6 to TRBJ2-1; 9 nucleotides line up with TRBD2. The length of the CDR3 is 16 residues. The V segment lost 1 base and the J segment 7 bases; nucleotides outside the gene matches: 8. The germline V gene has CDR1 SGHVS and CDR2 FNYEAQ. The CDR3: CASSLGEAGGGNEQFF. DNA for the CDR3: TGTGCCAGCAGCTTAGGGGAAGCGGGAGGCGGGAATGAGCAGTTCTTC.

By sample share, this clonotype is medium-sized. J is TRBJ2-1 and V is TRBV24-1; 10 bases map to TRBD2. Unmatched junction bases numbered 8, after V lost 3 bases and J lost 7 bases. CDR1 is KGHDR, CDR2 SFDVKD, per germline. The length of the CDR3 is 16 residues. CDR3 bases: TGTGCCACCAGTGATCCTCATCTAGCGGGAGCGAATGAGCAGTTCTTC. It codes for CATSDPHLAGANEQFF.

Ten or more counts support this clonotype. DNA of the CDR3: TGCAGTGCTCCTCGGGGGGCTAACTATGGCTACACCTTC. This gives the protein CSAPRGANYGYTF. V gene TRBV20-1 combines with J gene TRBJ1-2; TRBD1 is a possible D gene (5 bases). This CDR3 has 13 amino acids. V was pared by 5 bases and J by 0 bases, with 10 bases between. The V gene's germline CDR1 is DFQATT and CDR2 SNEGSKA (reference sequence).

The sample holds many counts of this clonotype. V usage is TRBV11-2 and J usage is TRBJ1-2, with a tentative D call TRBD1 (5 bases). Germline V gives CDR1 SGHAT, CDR2 FQNNGV. This CDR3 spans 18 amino acids. The V gene lost 3 bases and the J gene lost 7 bases, with 27 bases spanning the gap. This CDR3 reads CASSLNIAWGRVGVGYTF. The CDR3 DNA is TGTGCCAGCAGCTTGAACATAGCCTGGGGCAGGGTTGGGGTTGGCTACACCTTC.